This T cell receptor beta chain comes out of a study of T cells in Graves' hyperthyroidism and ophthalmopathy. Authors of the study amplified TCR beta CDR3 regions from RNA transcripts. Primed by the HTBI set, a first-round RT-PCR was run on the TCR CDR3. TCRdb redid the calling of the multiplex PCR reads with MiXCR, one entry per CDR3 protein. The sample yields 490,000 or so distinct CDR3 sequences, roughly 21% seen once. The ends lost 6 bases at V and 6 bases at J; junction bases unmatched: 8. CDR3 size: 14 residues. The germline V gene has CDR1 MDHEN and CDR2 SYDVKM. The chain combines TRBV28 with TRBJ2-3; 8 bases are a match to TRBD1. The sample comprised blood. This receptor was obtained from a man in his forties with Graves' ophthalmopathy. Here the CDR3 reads CASSTGGSSDTQYF. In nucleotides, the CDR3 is TGTGCCAGCAGCACAGGGGGGAGCTCTGATACGCAGTATTTT.